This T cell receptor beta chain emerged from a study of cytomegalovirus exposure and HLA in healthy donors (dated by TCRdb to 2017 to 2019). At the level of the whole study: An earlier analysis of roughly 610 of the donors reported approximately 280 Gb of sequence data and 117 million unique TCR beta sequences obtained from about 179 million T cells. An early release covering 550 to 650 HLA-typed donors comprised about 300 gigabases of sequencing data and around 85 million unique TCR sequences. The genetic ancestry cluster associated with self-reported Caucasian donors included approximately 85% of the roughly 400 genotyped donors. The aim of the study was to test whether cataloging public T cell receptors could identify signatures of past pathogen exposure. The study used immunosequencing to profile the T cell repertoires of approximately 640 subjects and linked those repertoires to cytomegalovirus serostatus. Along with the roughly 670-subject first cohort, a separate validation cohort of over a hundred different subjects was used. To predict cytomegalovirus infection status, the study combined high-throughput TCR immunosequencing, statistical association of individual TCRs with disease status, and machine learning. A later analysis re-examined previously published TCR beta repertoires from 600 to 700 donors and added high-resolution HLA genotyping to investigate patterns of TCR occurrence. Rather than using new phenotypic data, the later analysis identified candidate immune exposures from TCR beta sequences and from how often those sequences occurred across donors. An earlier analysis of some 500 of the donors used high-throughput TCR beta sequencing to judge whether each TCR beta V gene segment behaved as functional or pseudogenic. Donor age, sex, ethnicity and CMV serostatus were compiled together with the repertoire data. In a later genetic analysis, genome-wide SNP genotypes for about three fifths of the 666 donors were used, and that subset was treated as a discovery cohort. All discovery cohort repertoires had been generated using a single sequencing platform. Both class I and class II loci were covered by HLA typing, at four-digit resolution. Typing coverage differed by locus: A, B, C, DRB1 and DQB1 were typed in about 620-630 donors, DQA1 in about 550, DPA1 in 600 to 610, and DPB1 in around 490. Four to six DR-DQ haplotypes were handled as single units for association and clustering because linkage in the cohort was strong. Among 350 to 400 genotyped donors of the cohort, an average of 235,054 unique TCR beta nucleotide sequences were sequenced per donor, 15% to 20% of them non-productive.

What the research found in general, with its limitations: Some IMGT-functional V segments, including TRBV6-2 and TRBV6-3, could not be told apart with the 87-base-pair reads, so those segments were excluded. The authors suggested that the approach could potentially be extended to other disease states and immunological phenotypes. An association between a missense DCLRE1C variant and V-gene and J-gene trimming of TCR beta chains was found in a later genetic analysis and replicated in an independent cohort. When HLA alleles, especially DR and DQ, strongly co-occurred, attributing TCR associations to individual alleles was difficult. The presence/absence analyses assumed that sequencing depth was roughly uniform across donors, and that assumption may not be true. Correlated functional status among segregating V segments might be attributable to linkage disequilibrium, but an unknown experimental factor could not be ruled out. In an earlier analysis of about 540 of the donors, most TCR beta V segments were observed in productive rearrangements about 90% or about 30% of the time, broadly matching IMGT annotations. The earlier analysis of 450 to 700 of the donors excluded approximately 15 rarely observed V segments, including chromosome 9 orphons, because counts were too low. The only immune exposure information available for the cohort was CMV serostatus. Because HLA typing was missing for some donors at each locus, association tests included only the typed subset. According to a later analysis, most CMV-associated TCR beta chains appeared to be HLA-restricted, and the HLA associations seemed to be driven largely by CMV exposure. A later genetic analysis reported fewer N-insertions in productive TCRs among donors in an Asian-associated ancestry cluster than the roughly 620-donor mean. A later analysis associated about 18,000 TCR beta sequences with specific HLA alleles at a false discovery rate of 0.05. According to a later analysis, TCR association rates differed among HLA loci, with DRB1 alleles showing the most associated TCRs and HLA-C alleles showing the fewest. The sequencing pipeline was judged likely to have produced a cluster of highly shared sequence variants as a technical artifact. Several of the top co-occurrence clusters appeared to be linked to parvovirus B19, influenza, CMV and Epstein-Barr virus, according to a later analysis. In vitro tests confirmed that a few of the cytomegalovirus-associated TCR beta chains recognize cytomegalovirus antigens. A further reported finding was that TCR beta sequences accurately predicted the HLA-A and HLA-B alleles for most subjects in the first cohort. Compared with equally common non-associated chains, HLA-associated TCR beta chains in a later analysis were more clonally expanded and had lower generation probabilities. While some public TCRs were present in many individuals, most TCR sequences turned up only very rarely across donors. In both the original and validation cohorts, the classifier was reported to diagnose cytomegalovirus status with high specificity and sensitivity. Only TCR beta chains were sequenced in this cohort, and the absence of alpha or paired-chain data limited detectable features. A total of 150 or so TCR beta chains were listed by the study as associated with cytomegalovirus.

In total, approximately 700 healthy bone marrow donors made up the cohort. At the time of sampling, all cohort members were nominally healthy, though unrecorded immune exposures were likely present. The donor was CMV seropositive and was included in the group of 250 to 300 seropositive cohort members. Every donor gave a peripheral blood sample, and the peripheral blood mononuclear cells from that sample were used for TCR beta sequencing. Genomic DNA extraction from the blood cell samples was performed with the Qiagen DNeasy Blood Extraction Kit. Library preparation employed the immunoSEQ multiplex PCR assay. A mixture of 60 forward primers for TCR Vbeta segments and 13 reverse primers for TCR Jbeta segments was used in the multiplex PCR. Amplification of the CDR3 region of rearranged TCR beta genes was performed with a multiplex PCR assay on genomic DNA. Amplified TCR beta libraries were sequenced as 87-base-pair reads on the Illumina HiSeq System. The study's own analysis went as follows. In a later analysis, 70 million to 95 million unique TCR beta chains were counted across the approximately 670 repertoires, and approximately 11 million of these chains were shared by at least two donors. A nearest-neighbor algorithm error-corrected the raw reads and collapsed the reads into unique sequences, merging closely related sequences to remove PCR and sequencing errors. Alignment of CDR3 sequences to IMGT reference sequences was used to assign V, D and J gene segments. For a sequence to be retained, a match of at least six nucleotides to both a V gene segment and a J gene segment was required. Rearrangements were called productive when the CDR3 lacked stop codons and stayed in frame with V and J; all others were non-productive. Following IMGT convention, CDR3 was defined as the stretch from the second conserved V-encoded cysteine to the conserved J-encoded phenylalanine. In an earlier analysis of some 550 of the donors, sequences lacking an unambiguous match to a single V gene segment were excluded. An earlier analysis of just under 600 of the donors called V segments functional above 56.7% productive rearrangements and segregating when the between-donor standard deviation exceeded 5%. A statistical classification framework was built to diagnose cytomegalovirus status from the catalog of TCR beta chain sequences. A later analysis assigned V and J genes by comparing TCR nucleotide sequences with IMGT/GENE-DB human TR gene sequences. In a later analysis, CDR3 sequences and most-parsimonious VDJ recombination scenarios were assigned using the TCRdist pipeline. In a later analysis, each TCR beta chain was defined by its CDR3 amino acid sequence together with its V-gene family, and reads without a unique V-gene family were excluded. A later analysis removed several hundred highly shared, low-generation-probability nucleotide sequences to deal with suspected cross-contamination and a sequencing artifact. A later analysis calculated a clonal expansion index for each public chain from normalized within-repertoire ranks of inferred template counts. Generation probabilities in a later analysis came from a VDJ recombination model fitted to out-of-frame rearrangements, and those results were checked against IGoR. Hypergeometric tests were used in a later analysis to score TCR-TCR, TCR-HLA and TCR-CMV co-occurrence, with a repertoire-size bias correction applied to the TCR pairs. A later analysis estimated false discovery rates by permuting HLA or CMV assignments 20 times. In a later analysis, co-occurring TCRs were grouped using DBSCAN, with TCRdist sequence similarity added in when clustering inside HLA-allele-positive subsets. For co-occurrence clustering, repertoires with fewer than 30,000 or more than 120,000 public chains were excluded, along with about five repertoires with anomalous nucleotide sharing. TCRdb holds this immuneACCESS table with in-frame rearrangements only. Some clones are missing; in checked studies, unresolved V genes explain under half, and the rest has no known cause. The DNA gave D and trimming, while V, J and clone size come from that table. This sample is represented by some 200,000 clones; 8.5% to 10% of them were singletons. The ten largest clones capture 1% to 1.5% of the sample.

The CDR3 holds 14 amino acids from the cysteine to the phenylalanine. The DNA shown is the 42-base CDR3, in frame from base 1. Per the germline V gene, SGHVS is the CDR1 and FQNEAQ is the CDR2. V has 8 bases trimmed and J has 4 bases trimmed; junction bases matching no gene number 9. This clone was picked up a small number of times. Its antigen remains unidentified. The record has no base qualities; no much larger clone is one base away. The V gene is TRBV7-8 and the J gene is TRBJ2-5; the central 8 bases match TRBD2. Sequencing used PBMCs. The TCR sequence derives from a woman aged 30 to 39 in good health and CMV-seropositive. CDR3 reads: CASGRTGGRETQYF. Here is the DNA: TGTGCCAGCGGACGCACGGGAGGGCGAGAGACCCAGTACTTC.